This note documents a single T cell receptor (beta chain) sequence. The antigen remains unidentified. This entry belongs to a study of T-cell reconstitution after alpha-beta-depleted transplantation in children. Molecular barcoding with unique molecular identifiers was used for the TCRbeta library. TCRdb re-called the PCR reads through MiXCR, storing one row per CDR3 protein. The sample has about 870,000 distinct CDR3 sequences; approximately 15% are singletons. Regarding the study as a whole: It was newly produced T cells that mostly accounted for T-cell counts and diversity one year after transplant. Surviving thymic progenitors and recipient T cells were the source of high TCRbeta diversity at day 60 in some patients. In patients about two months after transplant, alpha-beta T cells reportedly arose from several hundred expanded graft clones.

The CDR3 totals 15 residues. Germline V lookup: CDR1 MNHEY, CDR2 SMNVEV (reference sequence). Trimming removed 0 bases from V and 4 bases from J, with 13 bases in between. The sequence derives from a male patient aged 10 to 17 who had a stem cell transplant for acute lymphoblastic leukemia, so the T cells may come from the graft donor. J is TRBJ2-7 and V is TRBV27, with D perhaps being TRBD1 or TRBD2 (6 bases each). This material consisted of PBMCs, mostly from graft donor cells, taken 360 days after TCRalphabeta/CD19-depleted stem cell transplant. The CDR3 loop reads CASSLSGGGGYEQYF. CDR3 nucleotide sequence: TGTGCCAGCAGTTTATCAGGAGGGGGAGGTTACGAGCAGTACTTC.